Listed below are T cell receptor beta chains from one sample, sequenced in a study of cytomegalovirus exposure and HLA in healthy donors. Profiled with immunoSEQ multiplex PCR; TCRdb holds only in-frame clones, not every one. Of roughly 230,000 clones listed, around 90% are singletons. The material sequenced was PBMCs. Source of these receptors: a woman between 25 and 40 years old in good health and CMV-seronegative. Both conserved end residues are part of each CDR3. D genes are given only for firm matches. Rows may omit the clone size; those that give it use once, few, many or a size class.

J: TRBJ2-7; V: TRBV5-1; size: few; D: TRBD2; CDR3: CASSLMTSGRAYEQYF; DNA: TGCGCCAGCAGCTTGATGACTAGCGGGAGGGCCTACGAGCAGTACTTC
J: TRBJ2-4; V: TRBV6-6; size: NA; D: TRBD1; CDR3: CASRDRAMNIQYF; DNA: TGTGCCAGCAGGGACAGGGCGATGAACATTCAGTACTTC
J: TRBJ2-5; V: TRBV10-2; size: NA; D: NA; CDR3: CASWPGAQETQYF; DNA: TGCGCCAGCTGGCCCGGGGCCCAAGAGACCCAGTACTTC
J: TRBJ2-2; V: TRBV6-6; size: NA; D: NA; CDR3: CASSQNTGELFF; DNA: TGTGCCAGCAGCCAGAACACCGGGGAGCTGTTTTTT
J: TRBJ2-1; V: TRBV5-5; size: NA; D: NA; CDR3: CASSLSGGSPLGQFF; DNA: TGTGCCAGCAGCTTGTCGGGCGGAAGCCCCCTTGGGCAGTTCTTC
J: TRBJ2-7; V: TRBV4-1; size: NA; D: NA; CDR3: CASSQPRGGEQYF; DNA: TGCGCCAGCAGCCAACCCAGGGGAGGTGAGCAGTACTTC
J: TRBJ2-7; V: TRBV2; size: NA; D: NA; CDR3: CASSGGPREEQYF; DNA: TGTGCCAGCAGTGGGGGACCGAGGGAGGAGCAGTACTTC
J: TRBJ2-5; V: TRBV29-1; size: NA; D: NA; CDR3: CSVEGGGQSGETQYF; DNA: TGCAGCGTTGAAGGTGGGGGGCAGTCAGGGGAGACCCAGTACTTC
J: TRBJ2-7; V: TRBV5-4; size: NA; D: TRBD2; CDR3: CASSLLAATSYEQYF; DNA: TGTGCCAGCAGCTTACTAGCGGCAACCTCCTACGAGCAGTACTTC
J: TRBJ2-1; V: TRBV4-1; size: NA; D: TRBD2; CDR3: CASSQPLAGGGNEQFF; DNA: TGCGCCAGCAGCCAGCCCCTAGCGGGAGGGGGGAATGAGCAGTTCTTC
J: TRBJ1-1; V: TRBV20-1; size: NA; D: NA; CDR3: CSATNSIEAFF; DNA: TGCAGTGCTACCAACTCCATTGAAGCTTTCTTT
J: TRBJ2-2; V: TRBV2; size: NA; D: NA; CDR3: CASKLENTGELFF; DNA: TGTGCCAGCAAACTTGAGAACACCGGGGAGCTGTTTTTT
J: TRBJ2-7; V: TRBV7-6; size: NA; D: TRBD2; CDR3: CASSPTPGTSESYEQYF; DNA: TGTGCCAGCAGCCCGACCCCCGGGACTAGCGAATCCTACGAGCAGTACTTC
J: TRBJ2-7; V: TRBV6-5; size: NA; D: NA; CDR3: CASSLRAGTSLGQYF; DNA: TGTGCCAGCAGCCTACGCGCCGGGACGTCCCTCGGGCAGTACTTC
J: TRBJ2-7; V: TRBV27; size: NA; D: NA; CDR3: CASSFREQYF; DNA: TGTGCCAGCAGTTTTCGGGAGCAGTACTTC
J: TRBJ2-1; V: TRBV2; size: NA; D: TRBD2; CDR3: CASKTSGYNEQFF; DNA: TGTGCCAGCAAGACTAGCGGATACAATGAGCAGTTCTTC
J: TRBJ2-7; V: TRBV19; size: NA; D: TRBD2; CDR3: CASSWLAGDEQYF; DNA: TGTGCCAGTAGTTGGCTAGCGGGAGACGAGCAGTACTTC
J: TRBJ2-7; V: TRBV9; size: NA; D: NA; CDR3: CASSADYEQYF; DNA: TGTGCCAGCAGCGCAGACTACGAGCAGTACTTC
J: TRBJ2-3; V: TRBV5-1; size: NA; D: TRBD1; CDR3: CASSFLGQRSTDTQYF; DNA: TGCGCCAGCAGCTTCCTGGGACAGAGAAGCACAGATACGCAGTATTTT
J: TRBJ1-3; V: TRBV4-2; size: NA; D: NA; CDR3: CASSQIQGAGNTIYF; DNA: TGTGCCAGCAGCCAGATACAGGGTGCTGGAAACACCATATATTTT
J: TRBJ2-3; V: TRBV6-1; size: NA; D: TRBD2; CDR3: CASSELAGGYTQYF; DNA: TGTGCCAGCAGTGAACTAGCGGGAGGGTATACGCAGTATTTT
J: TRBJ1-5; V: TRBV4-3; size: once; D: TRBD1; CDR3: CASSQDWTGGQPQHF; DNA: TGCGCCAGCAGCCAAGATTGGACAGGGGGACAGCCCCAGCATTTT
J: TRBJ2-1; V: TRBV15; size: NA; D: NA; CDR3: CATRPGTYNEQFF; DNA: TGTGCCACCCGACCGGGCACCTACAATGAGCAGTTCTTC
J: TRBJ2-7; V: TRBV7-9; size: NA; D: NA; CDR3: CASSSGSSYEQYF; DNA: TGTGCCAGCAGCTCCGGGAGCTCCTACGAGCAGTACTTC
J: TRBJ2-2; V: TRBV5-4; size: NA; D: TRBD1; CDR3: CASSLRGQGEFF; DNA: TGTGCCAGCAGCTTACGGGGACAGGGGGAATTTTTT
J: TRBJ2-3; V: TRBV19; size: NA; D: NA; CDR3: CASSPRTDTQYF; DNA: TGTGCCAGTAGTCCACGGACAGATACGCAGTATTTT
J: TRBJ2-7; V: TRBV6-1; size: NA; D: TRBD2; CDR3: CAISGGTGPHEQYF; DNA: TGTGCCATCTCGGGGGGGACGGGACCACACGAGCAGTACTTC
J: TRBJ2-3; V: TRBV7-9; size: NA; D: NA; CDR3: CASSLALDTQYF; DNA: TGTGCCAGCAGCTTAGCGCTAGATACGCAGTATTTT
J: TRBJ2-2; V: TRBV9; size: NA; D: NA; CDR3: CASSVHLGGANTGELFF; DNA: TGTGCCAGCAGCGTACATTTAGGGGGGGCGAACACCGGGGAGCTGTTTTTT
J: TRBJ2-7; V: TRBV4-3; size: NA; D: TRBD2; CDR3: CASSWGLAAISYEQYF; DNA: TGCGCCAGCAGCTGGGGACTAGCGGCGATCTCCTACGAGCAGTACTTC
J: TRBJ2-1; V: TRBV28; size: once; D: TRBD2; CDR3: CASRKGLAAYNEQFF; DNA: TGTGCCAGCAGGAAAGGACTAGCGGCCTACAATGAGCAGTTCTTC
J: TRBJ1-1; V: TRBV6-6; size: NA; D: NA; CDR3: CASSYRDGTEAFF; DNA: TGTGCCAGCAGTTACCGAGACGGCACTGAAGCTTTCTTT
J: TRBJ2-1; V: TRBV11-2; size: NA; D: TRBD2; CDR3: CASSSLASAYNEQFF; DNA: TGTGCCAGCAGCTCACTAGCGTCCGCCTACAATGAGCAGTTCTTC
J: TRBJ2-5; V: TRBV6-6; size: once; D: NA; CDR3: CASSASQETQYF; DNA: TGTGCCAGCAGTGCCAGCCAAGAGACCCAGTACTTC
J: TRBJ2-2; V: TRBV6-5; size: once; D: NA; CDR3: CASRTGSVRTGELFF; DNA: TGTGCCAGCAGAACAGGGTCGGTGAGGACCGGGGAGCTGTTTTTT
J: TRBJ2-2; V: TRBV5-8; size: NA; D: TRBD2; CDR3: CASSLESRLAGVIPGELFF; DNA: TGTGCCAGCAGCTTGGAATCGCGACTAGCGGGAGTAATCCCCGGGGAGCTGTTTTTT
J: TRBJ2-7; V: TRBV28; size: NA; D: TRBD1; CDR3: CASSHRTGVTYEQYF; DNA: TGTGCCAGCAGCCATAGGACAGGAGTCACCTACGAGCAGTACTTC
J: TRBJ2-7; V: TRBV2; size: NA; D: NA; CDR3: CASNSPSYEQYF; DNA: TGTGCCAGCAACTCGCCCTCCTACGAGCAGTACTTC
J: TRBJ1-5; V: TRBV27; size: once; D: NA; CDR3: CASSSLQGQPQHF; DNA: TGTGCCAGCAGTTCCCTACAGGGTCAGCCCCAGCATTTT
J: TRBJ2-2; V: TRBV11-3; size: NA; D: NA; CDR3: CASSLVANTGELFF; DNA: TGTGCCAGCAGCTTAGTTGCGAACACCGGGGAGCTGTTTTTT
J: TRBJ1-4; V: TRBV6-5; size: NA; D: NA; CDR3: CASSYSITGIGEKLFF; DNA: TGTGCCAGCAGTTACTCCATCACAGGGATAGGTGAAAAACTGTTTTTT
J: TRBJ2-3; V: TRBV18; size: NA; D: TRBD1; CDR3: CASSPAETGASDTQYF; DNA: TGTGCCAGCTCACCGGCCGAGACAGGGGCGTCAGATACGCAGTATTTT
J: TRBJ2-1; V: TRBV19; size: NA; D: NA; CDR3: CASSASYNEQFF; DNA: TGTGCCAGTAGTGCGTCCTACAATGAGCAGTTCTTC
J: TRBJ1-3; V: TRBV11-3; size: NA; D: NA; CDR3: CASSHRSGNTIYF; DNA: TGTGCCAGCAGCCACAGGAGCGGAAACACCATATATTTT
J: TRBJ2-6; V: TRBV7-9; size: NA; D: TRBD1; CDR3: CASSFYRGSGANVLTF; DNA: TGTGCCAGCAGCTTTTACAGGGGATCTGGGGCCAACGTCCTGACTTTC